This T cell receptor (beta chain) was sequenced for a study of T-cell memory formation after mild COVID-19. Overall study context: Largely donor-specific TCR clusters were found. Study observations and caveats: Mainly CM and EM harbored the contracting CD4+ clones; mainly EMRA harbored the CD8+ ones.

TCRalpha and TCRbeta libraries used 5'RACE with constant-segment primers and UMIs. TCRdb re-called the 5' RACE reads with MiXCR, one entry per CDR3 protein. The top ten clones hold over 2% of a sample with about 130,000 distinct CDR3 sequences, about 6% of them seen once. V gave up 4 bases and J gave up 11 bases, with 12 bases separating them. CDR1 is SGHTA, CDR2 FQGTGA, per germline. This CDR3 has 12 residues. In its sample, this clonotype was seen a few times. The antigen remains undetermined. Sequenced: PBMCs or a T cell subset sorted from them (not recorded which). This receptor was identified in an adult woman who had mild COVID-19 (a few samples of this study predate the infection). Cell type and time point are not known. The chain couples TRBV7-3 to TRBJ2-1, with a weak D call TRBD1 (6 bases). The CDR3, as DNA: TGTGCCAGCAGCTCCGACAGGATTAAGCAGTTCTTC. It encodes CASSSDRIKQFF.